This T cell receptor beta chain appears in the sequencing data of a study of blood T cell repertoires in COVID-19. Across the whole study: Samples of COVID-19 (acute and convalescent) were obtained from the United States, Italy and Spain.

Using immunoSEQ multiplex PCR, the repertoire was profiled, and TCRdb retains in-frame clones only, with some absent. The sample shows tens of thousands of clones, 90% of them seen only once. Germline CDR1 SGHRS, CDR2 YFSETQ. The CDR3 has 15 residues. Trimming at V came to 7 bases and at J to 0 bases, leaving 7 bases not matched to a gene. This chain links TRBV5-1 with TRBJ2-1, with TRBD1 identical over 7 bases. The origin of this receptor is an elderly woman with active or convalescent COVID-19. The sample comprised peripheral blood. In DNA form, the CDR3 reads TGCGCCAGCTTTGACAGGGAACACTCCTACAATGAGCAGTTCTTC. It translates to CASFDREHSYNEQFF. Complete variable domain (other parts from reference TRBV5-1 and TRBJ2-1): KAGVTQTPRYLIKTRGQQVTLSCSPISGHRSVSWYQQTPGQGLQFLFEYFSETQRNKGNFPGRFSGRQFSNSRSEMNVSTLELGDSALYLCASFDREHSYNEQFFGPGTRLTVL.